A single sample is the source of the 3 T cell receptor beta chains below, sequenced in a study of post-analysis software for immune sequencing data. Study-wide results and limits: With TRBV5-6, TRBV5-1 and TRBV20-1 included, about 5 TRBV segments were more frequent in patients than in controls.

The antigens for these receptors are not known. cDNA libraries for TCR beta contained unique molecular identifiers. TCRdb passed the PCR reads through MiXCR, listing each CDR3 protein once. Here the sample spans hundreds of thousands of distinct CDR3 sequences, less than 35% being singletons. The sample comprised blood. These receptors were taken from a girl under 18 with multiple sclerosis.

This clonotype was counted between two and nine times. The chain recombines TRBV20-1 with TRBJ1-5; D remains ambiguous. The ends were cut back, 0 bases at V and 0 bases at J, with 18 bases in the middle. CDR3 length: 18 amino acids. CDR1 DFQATT and CDR2 SNEGSKA come from the germline V gene (reference sequence). The CDR3, as DNA: TGCAGTGCTAGAGATCCCCACCCCGCTCCTTATAGCAATCAGCCCCAGCATTTT. Translated, it gives CSARDPHPAPYSNQPQHF.

This chain links TRBV12-3 or TRBV12-4 with TRBJ1-1; 7 bases align to TRBD1. With V trimmed by 7 bases and J by 0 bases, 20 bases remained unmatched. The CDR3 extends over 19 amino acids. The CDR3 loop reads CASTNWGTALDPMNTEAFF. The DNA for the CDR3 is TGTGCCAGCACCAACTGGGGGACAGCGTTGGACCCCATGAACACTGAAGCTTTCTTT.

A remark on this clonotype: Possible read error: a much larger clone is one base away. This chain links TRBV5-5 with TRBJ2-5, with 7 bases matching TRBD2. This CDR3 is built from 14 residues. Germline values: CDR1 SGHKS, CDR2 YYEKEE (reference sequence). For the CDR3, the DNA is TGTACCAGCAGCGCATCTAGCGGACTAGAGACCCAGTACTTC. Its translation: CTSSASSGLETQYF.